These T cell receptor beta chains were read from a single sample in a study of T cell repertoires in aging, cancer and after chemotherapy. A single record per CDR3 protein comes from TCRdb applying MiXCR to the multiplex PCR reads. The repertoire has 12,000 or so distinct CDR3 sequences, approximately 24% of them found once; the top ten carry 2.6%. The sample consisted of blood. The receptor source for this set is a human donor in good health. The CDR3 runs from the conserved cysteine through the conserved F or W. The D gene is left open where the match is weak. Size is stated for part of the rows, as once, few or many counts, or as a class when the clone is expanded.

TRBJ1-2 | TRBV5-1 | . | few | TGCGCCAGCAGCTCGGGGGCATCTTCGGATGGCTACACCTTC | CASSSGASSDGYTF
TRBJ2-5 | TRBV20-1 | . | few | TGCAGTGCTCTCCGGGCCCCGACCCAAGAGACCCAGTACTTC | CSALRAPTQETQYF
TRBJ2-5 | TRBV6-5 | . | medium-sized | TGTGCCAGCAGTTACGGGGCCAGTGGGGCGACCCAGTACTTC | CASSYGASGATQYF
TRBJ2-5 | TRBV6-2/TRBV6-3 | TRBD2 | . | TGTGCCAGCAGTTACCATCAGGGAGGGCAAGAGACCCAGTACTTC | CASSYHQGGQETQYF
TRBJ2-1 | TRBV24-1 | TRBD2 | few | TGTGCCACCAGTGATTTGCTAGCGGGGAACAGCGTAGTGCAGTTCTTC | CATSDLLAGNSVVQFF
TRBJ2-7 | TRBV5-1 | . | . | TGCGCCAGCAGCTTGTCCGGCATGAGCTCCTACGAGCAGTACTTC | CASSLSGMSSYEQYF
TRBJ1-2 | TRBV7-9 | . | . | TGTGCCAGCAGCTTAGCTGGGGGGGCTGATGGCTTCACCTTC | CASSLAGGADGFTF
TRBJ2-2 | TRBV6-5 | . | few | TGTGCCAGCAGTTACCCAGGGGCAGCGAACACCGGGGAGCTGTTTTTT | CASSYPGAANTGELFF
TRBJ1-1 | TRBV11-2 | . | few | TGTGCCAGCAGCTTAGTAATGAGAGGGAACACTGAAGCTTTCTTT | CASSLVMRGNTEAFF
TRBJ1-2 | TRBV14 | TRBD1 | few | TGTGCCAGCAGCCCCTGGACAGGGAACTATGGCTACACCTTC | CASSPWTGNYGYTF
TRBJ1-5 | TRBV20-1 | . | few | TGCAGTGCTAGTGGGGCAGGCAATCAGCCCCAGCATTTT | CSASGAGNQPQHF
TRBJ2-2 | TRBV6-5 | . | few | TGTGCCAGCAGGTTCACTTCCCGTAGTGGGAAAGGTCACGGGGAGCTGTTTTTT | CASRFTSRSGKGHGELFF
TRBJ1-1 | TRBV6-4 | . | once | TGCGCCCTAGGACAGTTGAACACTGAAGCTTTCTTT | CALGQLNTEAFF
TRBJ1-4 | TRBV6-2/TRBV6-3 | TRBD1 | . | TGTGCCAGCAGCCCGGGCGGGACAGGGGGTGTAAAACTGTTTTTT | CASSPGGTGGVKLFF
TRBJ2-1 | TRBV6-1 | TRBD2 | . | TGTGCCAGCAGCCAAAGACTAGCGGGGAATGAGCAGTTCTTC | CASSQRLAGNEQFF
TRBJ1-2 | TRBV5-1 | TRBD1 | . | TGCGCCAGCAGCTTGGGTCCCGGGACAGGGTTCTATGGCTACACCTTC | CASSLGPGTGFYGYTF
TRBJ2-3 | TRBV5-6 | TRBD2 | . | TGTGCCAGCAGCTTGGATAGCGGGGGGGTAGATACGCAGTATTTT | CASSLDSGGVDTQYF
TRBJ2-5 | TRBV7-9 | TRBD2 | . | TGTGCCAGCAGCGATAGCGGGGGGGTAGAGACCCAGTACTTC | CASSDSGGVETQYF
TRBJ1-1 | TRBV20-1 | . | few | TGCAGTGCTAGAGTTCCAGGACTTTCCACTGAAGCTTTCTTT | CSARVPGLSTEAFF
TRBJ1-2 | TRBV6-5 | . | few | TGTGCCAGCAGTAACAAAAGGACAGCGTTCTATGGCTACACCTTC | CASSNKRTAFYGYTF
TRBJ1-2 | TRBV12-3/TRBV12-4 | . | medium-sized | TGTGCCAGCAGTTTTCTGTCTCCAGGGCAAAGCTATGGCTACACCTTC | CASSFLSPGQSYGYTF
TRBJ2-3 | TRBV20-1 | . | . | TGCAGTGCTAGAGTAGCAGGGGGGGGGACTCCCACAGATACGCAGTATTTT | CSARVAGGGTPTDTQYF
TRBJ1-1 | TRBV20-1 | . | . | TGCAGTGCCCTACGATCCAGACAGCACAACACTGAAGCTTTCTTT | CSALRSRQHNTEAFF
TRBJ1-1 | TRBV6-1 | . | medium-sized | TGTGCCAGCAGTGAATCCCTCGCAGCAGGTCGTGAAGCTTTCTTT | CASSESLAAGREAFF
TRBJ1-2 | TRBV6-5 | . | medium-sized | TGTGCCAGCAGTGGCGGGACAAACTATGGCTACACCTTC | CASSGGTNYGYTF
TRBJ1-6 | TRBV27 | . | medium-sized | TGTGCCAGCAGCCAACTGGGGGCGGGGGATTCACCCCTCCACTTT | CASSQLGAGDSPLHF
TRBJ2-3 | TRBV6-5 | . | medium-sized | TGTGCCAGCAGTTACTTCCCAACCACAGATACGCAGTATTTT | CASSYFPTTDTQYF
TRBJ1-6 | TRBV6-5 | . | . | TGTGCCAGCAGTTACGGGTTCCTTGGTTCACCCCTCCACTTT | CASSYGFLGSPLHF
TRBJ1-1 | TRBV4-1 | . | . | TGCGCCAGCAGCCGTCCGGGGTCTGAAGCTTTCTTT | CASSRPGSEAFF
TRBJ1-5 | TRBV7-9 | . | few | TGTGCCAGCAGCTCGACAGGTAGCAATCAGCCCCAGCATTTT | CASSSTGSNQPQHF
TRBJ1-6 | TRBV7-2 | . | medium-sized | TGTGCCAGCAGCTTAAGCAGCACCTCGAGTTCACCCCTCCACTTT | CASSLSSTSSSPLHF